The clone carrying this TCR beta chain was seen just once. These data are taken from a study of blood T cell repertoires in COVID-19. As for the study in general: Samples of COVID-19 (acute and convalescent) were obtained from the United States, Italy and Spain.

Participants, about 18 to 90 years old, spanned about two dozen US areas. Sequenced by immunoSEQ multiplex PCR; TCRdb stores in-frame clones only, minus some. Of 330,000 or so clones listed, more than 70% are singletons. Input material: PBMCs or T cells enriched from blood (not recorded which). The clonotype comes from a man aged 40-55 years in a cohort exposed to, infected with or recovered from COVID-19 (not recorded which).

The CDR3 bases are TGCGCCAGCAGCCCCAGGGGAGCGGAGACCCAGTACTTC. Its protein product is CASSPRGAETQYF. V and J are TRBV10-2 and TRBJ2-5; perhaps TRBD1 as D (6 bases). Germline lookup yields CDR1 WSHSY and CDR2 SAAADI. The CDR3 is 13 residues long. Trimming stripped 6 bases from V and 5 bases from J, with 13 bases between.